The clone carrying this T cell receptor (beta chain) is a singleton in its sample. The target antigen is unknown. Trimming left V 4 bases short and J 5 bases short, with 14 bases between. This CDR3 region has 14 residues. The V gene's germline CDR1 is SGHTA and CDR2 FQGNSA. This record comes from a study of CD8+ T cells in alopecia areata. Study-level points and caveats: Sequences from scalp samples also cover resident alphabeta T cells of normal skin.

The treatment denotes: oral pan-JAK inhibitor, 5-10 mg twice daily. RNA extraction and reverse transcription yielded cDNA as sequencing template. This table comes from immunoSEQ multiplex PCR, and its TCRdb copy is limited to in-frame clones, with some not included. Of 200,000 to 250,000 clones listed, about 50% are singletons. Specimen: CD4+ T cells sorted from blood, collected at week 4, from a patient treated with tofacitinib. This TCR came from a human donor with alopecia areata. The J gene is TRBJ1-1, the V gene TRBV7-2; possible D gene TRBD1, 6 bases. The CDR3: CASSSSGTRTEAFF. The CDR3 DNA reads as TGTGCCAGCAGCTCATCCGGGACACGGACTGAAGCTTTCTTT.